These 16 T cell receptor beta chains share one sample of origin, sequenced in a study of blood T cell repertoires in COVID-19. Here immunoSEQ multiplex PCR was the method, and the copy in TCRdb shows in-frame clones only, minus some. Of 300,000 to 350,000 clones in the sample, roughly 90% were seen once. Sequenced material: peripheral blood. Receptor source: a man between 18 and 29 years old with active or convalescent COVID-19.

The J gene is TRBJ1-1, the V gene TRBV6-6; possible D gene TRBD1, 5 bases. The V gene's germline CDR1 is MNHNY and CDR2 SVGAGI (reference sequence). This CDR3 is built from 14 residues. Between the trimmed V and J ends, which lost 2 bases and 5 bases, there was a span of 12 bases. DNA for the CDR3: TGTGCCAGCAGTTACACCTATCAGGGTACTGAAGCTTTCTTT. Its protein product is CASSYTYQGTEAFF.

This chain joins TRBV15 and TRBJ1-5, with TRBD1 matching 8 bases. J gave up 5 bases and V 3 bases, and 6 bases lay outside the gene matches. The V gene's germline CDR1 is LNHNV and CDR2 YYDKDF (reference sequence). This CDR3 has 15 residues. The CDR3: CATSRGQEGDQPQHF. DNA for the CDR3: TGTGCCACCAGCAGGGGACAGGAGGGCGATCAGCCCCAGCATTTT.

The V gene is TRBV4-1, the J gene TRBJ1-2; no clear D. Germline CDR1 reads MGHRA; CDR2 reads YSYEKL. Trimming removed 0 bases at V and 4 bases at J, with 18 bases between. There are 17 residues in the CDR3. This chain's CDR3 is CASSQDVVGQRVYGYTF. Here the CDR3 DNA reads TGCGCCAGCAGCCAAGATGTTGTAGGCCAGCGCGTCTATGGCTACACCTTC.

The chain recombines TRBV4-3 with TRBJ1-2, with 10 bases fitting TRBD1. Germline-derived CDR1 and CDR2 are LGHNA and YSLEER. This CDR3 has 16 residues. V shed 0 bases, J shed 8 bases, and the junction held 9 bases outside the gene matches. The CDR3 region has the DNA TGCGCCAGCAGCCAAGATTCACTGGGACAGGGGAAGGGCTACACCTTC. It yields the protein CASSQDSLGQGKGYTF.

The V call is TRBV28, the J call TRBJ1-2, with 8 bases lining up with TRBD1. Germline CDR1 reads MDHEN; CDR2 reads SYDVKM. The CDR3 is made up of 15 amino acids. The V gene end was trimmed by 5 bases and the J gene end by 0 bases; junction bases not matched to a gene: 5. Written as DNA, the CDR3 is TGTGCCAGCAGTGAAGACAGGGGAGCTAACTATGGCTACACCTTC. This encodes CASSEDRGANYGYTF.

The genes are TRBV7-9 and TRBJ1-1; D is perhaps TRBD1 (6 bases). Between the trimmed V and J ends, which lost 6 bases and 6 bases, there was a span of 11 bases. The germline gives CDR1 SEHNR, CDR2 FQNEAQ (reference sequence). The CDR3 covers 12 residues. CDR3 amino acids: CASRQGISEAFF. The CDR3 nucleotides are TGTGCCAGCAGACAGGGTATTTCTGAAGCTTTCTTT.

The chain links TRBV6-2 or TRBV6-3 to TRBJ2-4; 8 bases fit TRBD2. This CDR3 contains 16 residues. The junction had 10 bases not matched to a gene; V was cut back by 3 bases and J by 6 bases. The V gene's germline CDR1 is MNHEY and CDR2 SVGEGT. For the CDR3, the DNA is TGTGCCAGCAGTTATCTTTTCGGGGGGGCCTCAAACATTCAGTACTTC. This gives the protein CASSYLFGGASNIQYF.

This clone occurred once. V usage is TRBV2 and J usage is TRBJ1-2, with a weak D call TRBD1 (5 bases). V was trimmed by 3 bases and J by 4 bases, leaving 12 bases between them. CDR1 SNHLY and CDR2 FYNNEI come from the germline V gene. The CDR3 sequence is 14 residues long. The CDR3 nucleotides are TGTGCCAGCAGTGAGGGCAGGGTGGGCTATGGCTACACCTTC. Translated, it gives CASSEGRVGYGYTF.

The genes are TRBV15 and TRBJ1-4; D uncertain. Trimming left V 5 bases short and J 3 bases short, with 13 bases between. The germline gives CDR1 LNHNV, CDR2 YYDKDF (reference sequence). This CDR3 has 15 amino acids. CDR3 sequence (DNA): TGTGCCACCAGCCCCTCCGCGGGTCCTAATGAAAAACTGTTTTTT. As protein: CATSPSAGPNEKLFF.

CDR3 bases: TGTGCCATCAGGGGACAGACTAATGAAAAACTGTTTTTT. Residues: CAIRGQTNEKLFF. The chain is built from TRBV10-3 and TRBJ1-4; 7 bases are shared with TRBD1. V was pared by 6 bases and J by 2 bases, with 0 bases of the junction left unmatched. This CDR3 is 13 amino acids long. Germline CDR1 reads ENHRY; CDR2 reads SYGVKD.

The rearrangement links TRBV11-1 to TRBJ1-1, with 7 nucleotides matching TRBD1. V gave up 5 bases and J gave up 1 base; unmatched junction bases: 10. The CDR3 covers 16 residues. The germline V gene has CDR1 SGHAT and CDR2 FQDESV (reference sequence). The CDR3 loop is CASSETGKYENTEAFF. CDR3 in DNA: TGTGCCAGCAGCGAGACAGGGAAATATGAGAACACTGAAGCTTTCTTT.

The V and J genes are TRBV5-6 and TRBJ2-1, with TRBD1 identical over 7 bases. This CDR3 spans 14 amino acids. J was trimmed by 9 bases and V by 2 bases; bases with no gene match: 8. The germline gives CDR1 SGHDT, CDR2 YYEEEE. CDR3 nucleotide sequence: TGTGCCAGCAGCTTAGGCAGGGGGTATAGTGAGCAGTTCTTC. Translation: CASSLGRGYSEQFF.

The chain uses TRBV7-9 and TRBJ2-1, with 11 bases aligning to TRBD1. V dropped 6 bases and J dropped 3; count of bases not matched to a gene: 7. The CDR3 is 16 amino acids. Per the germline V gene, CDR1 is SEHNR and CDR2 is FQNEAQ (reference sequence). The CDR3 sequence is CASRQTGTGGYNEQFF. CDR3 DNA: TGTGCCAGCAGGCAAACCGGGACAGGGGGCTACAATGAGCAGTTCTTC.

The chain joins TRBV11-3 to TRBJ2-5; D might be TRBD2 (5 bases). The CDR3 has 15 residues. The germline CDR1 and CDR2 sequences are SGHNT and YENEEA. V lost 3 bases to trimming and J lost 2 bases, with 13 bases between them. CDR3 loop: CASSFLGAPQETQYF. CDR3 sequence (DNA): TGTGCCAGCAGCTTTTTGGGAGCCCCTCAAGAGACCCAGTACTTC.

The rearrangement joins TRBV11-3 to TRBJ2-2; 7 bases line up with TRBD1. V was pared by 1 base and J by 4 bases, with 3 bases of the junction left unmatched. The CDR3 spans 15 residues. The V gene's germline CDR1 is SGHNT and CDR2 YENEEA. The CDR3 spells CASSLGQGVTGELFF. The CDR3 DNA is TGTGCCAGCAGCTTAGGACAGGGCGTCACCGGGGAGCTGTTTTTT.

V usage is TRBV28 and J usage is TRBJ1-5; no clear D. Looked up from germline, CDR1 is MDHEN and CDR2 is SYDVKM. This CDR3 spans 13 amino acids. V lost 3 bases to trimming and J lost 3 bases, with 6 bases between them. In nucleotides, the CDR3 is TGTGCCAGCAGTTTTTATGTCAATCAGCCCCAGCATTTT. Its protein product is CASSFYVNQPQHF.